This is a list of T cell receptor beta chains from one sample in a study of somatic mutations in T cells in chronic GVHD. The protocol was immunoSEQ multiplex PCR, while the TCRdb copy is restricted to in-frame clones and leaves out a portion. The table lists 13,000 or so clones, roughly 78% of them singletons. Input material: Vbeta20-negative CD4+ T cells from blood. The receptors were sampled from a male patient aged 45 to 59 with chronic graft-versus-host disease. Some T cells may be transferred from the graft donor. Both conserved end residues are part of each CDR3. The D gene is left open where the match is weak. The size entry is marked missing in some rows and otherwise reads once, few, many or a size class.

>NA|TRBV29-1|TRBJ1-1|NA
CSVVVLVNTEAFF
TGCAGCGTTGTCGTGCTAGTTAACACTGAAGCTTTCTTT
>once|TRBV5-4|TRBJ1-1|TRBD1
CASSFGQGTEAFF
TGTGCCAGCAGCTTCGGACAGGGCACTGAAGCTTTCTTT
>few|TRBV28|TRBJ2-5|NA
CASSLSSGLGREQYF
TGTGCCAGCAGTTTAAGTAGCGGACTGGGAAGAGAGCAGTACTTC
>NA|TRBV19|TRBJ2-1|NA
CASSVGSSYNEQFF
TGTGCCAGTAGTGTTGGGAGCTCCTACAATGAGCAGTTCTTC
>once|TRBV5-5|TRBJ2-2|NA
CASSIGTSGTGELFF
TGTGCCAGCAGCATCGGGACATCCGGCACCGGGGAGCTGTTTTTT
>NA|TRBV19|TRBJ2-1|NA
CATQRQGNNEQFF
TGTGCCACACAGAGGCAGGGCAACAATGAGCAGTTCTTC
>NA|TRBV11-3|TRBJ2-3|NA
CASSPGGSEADTQYF
TGTGCCAGCAGCCCAGGGGGGTCTGAGGCAGATACGCAGTATTTT
>NA|TRBV6-1|TRBJ2-1|NA
CASSEGGGRGEQFF
TGTGCCAGCAGTGAAGGGGGGGGGCGAGGTGAGCAGTTCTTC
>NA|TRBV5-4|TRBJ2-5|NA
CASSTWGLETQYF
TGTGCCAGCAGCACCTGGGGGCTCGAGACCCAGTACTTC
>NA|TRBV15|TRBJ2-6|TRBD2
CATSRRSSGRAYGANVLTF
TGTGCCACCAGCAGGAGGTCTAGCGGGAGGGCCTATGGGGCCAACGTCCTGACTTTC
>few|TRBV7-2|TRBJ1-1|NA
CASSAQGNTEAFF
TGTGCCAGCAGCGCACAGGGGAACACTGAAGCTTTCTTT
>NA|TRBV7-8|TRBJ2-1|TRBD2
CASSLVVGLAGVNEQFF
TGTGCCAGCAGCTTAGTAGTGGGACTAGCGGGAGTGAATGAGCAGTTCTTC
>NA|TRBV7-2|TRBJ1-1|TRBD1
CASSPDRTGRRGEAFF
TGTGCCAGCAGCCCGGACCGGACAGGGCGTCGCGGTGAAGCTTTCTTT
>NA|TRBV15|TRBJ1-4|NA
CATSRDMGLGNEKLFF
TGTGCCACCAGCAGAGACATGGGGCTTGGTAATGAAAAACTGTTTTTT
>NA|TRBV6-5|TRBJ1-2|NA
CASSYSSRDYGYTF
TGTGCCAGCAGTTACTCGAGCAGGGACTATGGCTACACCTTC
>NA|TRBV5-8|TRBJ2-7|TRBD1
CASSLGVGQGVYEQYF
TGTGCCAGCAGCTTGGGAGTGGGGCAGGGGGTCTACGAGCAGTACTTC
>NA|TRBV6-1|TRBJ1-5|TRBD1
CASRGTGGKSQHF
TGTGCCAGCAGAGGGACAGGGGGCAAGTCCCAGCATTTT
>NA|TRBV14|TRBJ2-5|NA
CASSPPGGVVETQYF
TGTGCCAGCAGCCCCCCGGGTGGAGTGGTAGAGACCCAGTACTTC
>NA|TRBV19|TRBJ2-2|NA
CASSIPRQATGELFF
TGTGCCAGTAGTATACCCCGACAGGCCACCGGGGAGCTGTTTTTT
>NA|TRBV11-2|TRBJ1-1|NA
CASSLDDRPNTEAFF
TGTGCCAGCAGCTTAGATGACAGACCCAACACTGAAGCTTTCTTT
>NA|TRBV7-9|TRBJ1-1|NA
CASSAQGNTEAFF
TGTGCCAGCAGTGCCCAGGGGAACACTGAAGCTTTCTTT
>NA|TRBV27|TRBJ2-3|TRBD1
CASSSDRGEDTQYF
TGTGCCAGCAGTTCGGACAGGGGAGAAGATACGCAGTATTTT
>few|TRBV4-1|TRBJ1-4|NA
CASSQDVGLPGLFF
TGCGCCAGCAGCCAAGATGTGGGTCTCCCGGGGCTGTTTTTT
>NA|TRBV5-6|TRBJ2-5|NA
CASSRYGGETQYF
TGTGCCAGCAGCCGGTACGGAGGAGAGACCCAGTACTTC
>NA|TRBV11-1|TRBJ2-2|TRBD1
CASSSGQGTGELFF
TGTGCCAGCAGCTCGGGACAGGGGACCGGGGAGCTGTTTTTT
>NA|TRBV6-1|TRBJ2-1|TRBD2
CASEAGGNNNEQFF
TGTGCCAGCGAAGCGGGAGGGAACAACAATGAGCAGTTCTTC
>NA|TRBV2|TRBJ2-1|TRBD2
CASRVGLDEQFF
TGTGCCAGCAGAGTTGGACTAGATGAGCAGTTCTTC
>NA|TRBV15|TRBJ2-7|TRBD1
CATSREHRGYEQYF
TGTGCCACCAGCAGAGAGCACAGGGGTTACGAGCAGTACTTC
>once|TRBV12-5|TRBJ2-3|TRBD2
CASGLVPGGDTQYF
TGTGCTAGTGGTTTGGTCCCCGGGGGGGATACGCAGTATTTT
>NA|TRBV18|TRBJ2-7|NA
CASSPSGLYEQYF
TGTGCCAGCTCACCCTCGGGACTCTACGAGCAGTACTTC
>few|TRBV7-2|TRBJ2-7|NA
CASSLRDEQYF
TGTGCCAGCAGCTTACGGGACGAGCAGTACTTC
>NA|TRBV28|TRBJ1-2|NA
CASSLGPYYGYTF
TGTGCCAGCAGTTTGGGCCCCTACTATGGCTACACCTTC
>few|TRBV6-5|TRBJ1-4|NA
CASKRDLREKLFF
TGTGCCAGCAAACGGGACTTGAGGGAAAAACTGTTTTTT
>NA|TRBV21-1|TRBJ1-1|NA
CASSRRGVNTEAFF
TGTGCCAGCAGCAGACGGGGAGTTAACACTGAAGCTTTCTTT
>NA|TRBV18|TRBJ1-2|NA
CASWSAAINYGYTF
TGTGCCAGCTGGTCAGCGGCCATAAACTATGGCTACACCTTC
>once|TRBV6-6|TRBJ1-2|NA
CASSQSTYGYTF
TGTGCCAGCAGTCAGTCAACCTATGGCTACACCTTC
>once|TRBV19|TRBJ1-5|NA
CASSIGHLSQPQHF
TGTGCCAGTAGTATTGGGCATCTTAGTCAGCCCCAGCATTTT